This TCR beta chain was recorded in a study of Ad26.COV2.S vaccination and SARS-CoV-2 variants. TCRdb keeps only in-frame clones here, not all; method: immunoSEQ multiplex PCR. Among about 400,000 clones listed, approximately 83% were seen once. Trimming removed 3 bases at V and 0 bases at J, with 16 bases between. The germline V gene encodes CDR1 SGDLS and CDR2 YYNGEE. This CDR3 is 16 amino acids long. This clone was counted at least ten times. As for treatment: roughly 20 received Ad26.COV2.S at low or high dose, single or two shots; about five received placebo; per-sample allocation not given. At day 63 after the first vaccine or placebo injection, samples were drawn.

The sequence came from a person between 18 and 59 years old who received the Ad26.COV2.S COVID-19 vaccine or a placebo. The rearrangement links TRBV9 to TRBJ2-7; possibly TRBD1 for D (6 bases). The sample in question was peripheral blood, obtained in a trial of Ad26.COV2.S vaccine versus placebo. In nucleotides, the CDR3 is TGTGCCAGCAGCGCGACGGACAGTCCTAGCTCCTACGAGCAGTACTTC. Its translation: CASSATDSPSSYEQYF. Full variable domain (outside the CDR3, taken from reference TRBV9 and TRBJ2-7): DSGVTQTPKHLITATGQRVTLRCSPRSGDLSVYWYQQSLDQGLQFLIQYYNGEERAKGNILERFSAQQFPDLHSELNLSSLELGDSALYFCASSATDSPSSYEQYFGPGTRLTVT.